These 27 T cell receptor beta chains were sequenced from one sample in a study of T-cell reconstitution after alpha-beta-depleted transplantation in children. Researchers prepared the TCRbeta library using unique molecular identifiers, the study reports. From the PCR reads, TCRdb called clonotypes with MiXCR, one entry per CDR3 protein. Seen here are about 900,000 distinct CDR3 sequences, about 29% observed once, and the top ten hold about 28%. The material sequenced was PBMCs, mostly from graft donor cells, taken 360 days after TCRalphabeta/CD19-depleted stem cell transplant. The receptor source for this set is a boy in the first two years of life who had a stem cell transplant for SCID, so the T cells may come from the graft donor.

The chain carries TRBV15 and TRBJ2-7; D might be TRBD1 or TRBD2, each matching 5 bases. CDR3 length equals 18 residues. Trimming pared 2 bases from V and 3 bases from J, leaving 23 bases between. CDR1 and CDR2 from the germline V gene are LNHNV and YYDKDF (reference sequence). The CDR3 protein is CATSRPMMALGTCYEQYF. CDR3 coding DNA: TGTGCCACCAGCAGACCTATGATGGCTCTAGGGACCTGCTACGAGCAGTACTTC.

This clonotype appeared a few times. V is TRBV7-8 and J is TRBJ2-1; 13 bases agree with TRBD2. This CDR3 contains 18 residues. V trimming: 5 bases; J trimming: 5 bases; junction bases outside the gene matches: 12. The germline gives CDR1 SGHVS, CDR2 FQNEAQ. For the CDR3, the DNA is TGTGCCAGCAGCATACGAACTAGCGGGGGGGCGCCCCACAATGAGCAGTTCTTC. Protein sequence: CASSIRTSGGAPHNEQFF.

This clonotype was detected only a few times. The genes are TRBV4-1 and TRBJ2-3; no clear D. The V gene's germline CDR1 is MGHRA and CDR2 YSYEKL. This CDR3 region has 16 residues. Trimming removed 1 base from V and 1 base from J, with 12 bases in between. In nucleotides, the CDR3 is TGCGCCAGCAGCCAAGTCCACAGAATAGGCACAGATACGCAGTATTTT. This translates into CASSQVHRIGTDTQYF.

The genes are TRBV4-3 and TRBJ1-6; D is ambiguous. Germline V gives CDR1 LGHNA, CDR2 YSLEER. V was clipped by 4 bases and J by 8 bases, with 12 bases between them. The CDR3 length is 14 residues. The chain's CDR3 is CASSLGRLDSPLHF. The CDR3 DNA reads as TGCGCCAGCAGCCTAGGGAGGTTAGATTCACCCCTCCACTTT.

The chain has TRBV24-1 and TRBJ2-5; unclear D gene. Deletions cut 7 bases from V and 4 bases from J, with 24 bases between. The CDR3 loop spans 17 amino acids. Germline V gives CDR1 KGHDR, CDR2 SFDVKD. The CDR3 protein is CATRGTTCRRRRETQYF. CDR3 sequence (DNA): TGTGCCACCAGGGGAACGACTTGCCGCAGAAGGCGAGAGACCCAGTACTTC.

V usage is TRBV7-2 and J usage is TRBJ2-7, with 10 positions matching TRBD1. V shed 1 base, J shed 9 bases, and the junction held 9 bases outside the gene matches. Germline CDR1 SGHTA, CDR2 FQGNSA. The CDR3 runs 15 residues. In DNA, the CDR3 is TGTGCCAGCAGCTTAGAGATGGGACAGGGGTTTTTGCAGTACTTC. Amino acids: CASSLEMGQGFLQYF.

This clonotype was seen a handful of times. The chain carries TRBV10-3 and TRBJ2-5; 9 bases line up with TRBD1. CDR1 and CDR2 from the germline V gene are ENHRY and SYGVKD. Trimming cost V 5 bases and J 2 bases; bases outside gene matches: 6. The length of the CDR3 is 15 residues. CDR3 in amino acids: CAISTPGQGQETQYF. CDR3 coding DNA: TGTGCCATCAGTACCCCGGGACAGGGTCAAGAGACCCAGTACTTC.

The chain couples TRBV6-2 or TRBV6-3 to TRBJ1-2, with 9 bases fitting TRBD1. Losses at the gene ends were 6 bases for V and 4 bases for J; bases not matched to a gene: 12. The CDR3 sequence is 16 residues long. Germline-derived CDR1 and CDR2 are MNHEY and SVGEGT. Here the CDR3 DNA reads TGTGCCAGCAGACCGCTACCGGGACAGGGCCTCTATGGCTACACCTTC. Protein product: CASRPLPGQGLYGYTF.

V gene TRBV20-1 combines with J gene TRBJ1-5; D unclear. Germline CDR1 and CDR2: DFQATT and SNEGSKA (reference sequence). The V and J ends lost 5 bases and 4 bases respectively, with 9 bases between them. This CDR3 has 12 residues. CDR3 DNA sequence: TGCAGTGCTGGGGAGGTGAATCAGCCCCAGCATTTT. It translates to CSAGEVNQPQHF.

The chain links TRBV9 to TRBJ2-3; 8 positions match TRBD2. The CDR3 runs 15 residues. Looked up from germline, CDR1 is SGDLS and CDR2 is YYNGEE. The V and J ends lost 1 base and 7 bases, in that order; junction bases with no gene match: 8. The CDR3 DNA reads TGTGCCAGCAGCGTATCAGCGGGGGTTGGGAATACGCAGTATTTT. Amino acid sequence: CASSVSAGVGNTQYF.

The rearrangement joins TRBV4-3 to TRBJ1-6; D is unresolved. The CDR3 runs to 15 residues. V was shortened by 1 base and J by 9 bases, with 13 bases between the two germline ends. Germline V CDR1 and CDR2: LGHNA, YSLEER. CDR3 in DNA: TGCGCCAGCAGCCAAGGCGGCTACTCTCTTTCACCCCTCCACTTT. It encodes CASSQGGYSLSPLHF.

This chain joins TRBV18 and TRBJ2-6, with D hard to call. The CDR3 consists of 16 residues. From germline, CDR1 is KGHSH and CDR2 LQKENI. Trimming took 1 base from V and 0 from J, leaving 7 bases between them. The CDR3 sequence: CASSPRGSSGANVLTF. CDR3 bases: TGTGCCAGCTCACCACGCGGAAGCTCTGGGGCCAACGTCCTGACTTTC.

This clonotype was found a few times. The CDR3 loop is CSARGGFNEQFF. The CDR3 bases are TGCAGTGCTAGAGGGGGGTTCAATGAGCAGTTCTTC. The V and J genes are TRBV20-1 and TRBJ2-1; D possibly uses TRBD1 or TRBD2 (5 bases each). The V and J ends lost 1 base and 6 bases respectively, with 7 bases between them. The CDR3 length is 12 residues. Germline-derived CDR1 and CDR2 are DFQATT and SNEGSKA (reference sequence).

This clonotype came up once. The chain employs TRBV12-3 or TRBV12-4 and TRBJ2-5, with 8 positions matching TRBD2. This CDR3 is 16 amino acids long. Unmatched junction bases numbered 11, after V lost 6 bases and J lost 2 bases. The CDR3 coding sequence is TGTGCCAGCAGCCCCCGGGGTAGCGGGGAGCAAGAGACCCAGTACTTC. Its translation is CASSPRGSGEQETQYF.

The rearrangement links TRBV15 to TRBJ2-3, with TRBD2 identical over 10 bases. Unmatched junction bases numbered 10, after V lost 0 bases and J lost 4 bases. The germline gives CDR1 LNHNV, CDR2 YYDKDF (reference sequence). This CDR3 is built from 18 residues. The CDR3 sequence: CATSRDRAGGPRADTQYF. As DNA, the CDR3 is TGTGCCACCAGCAGAGATCGAGCGGGGGGGCCCCGGGCAGATACGCAGTATTTT.

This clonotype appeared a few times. CDR3 sequence: CASSFRRGSGYTF. The DNA of the CDR3 is TGTGCCAGCAGTTTCCGGAGGGGTAGTGGCTACACCTTC. The chain carries TRBV28 and TRBJ1-2; weak D call: TRBD1 (5 bases). This CDR3 region has 13 residues. V gave up 3 bases and J gave up 7 bases, with 12 bases separating them. The germline V gene encodes CDR1 MDHEN and CDR2 SYDVKM.

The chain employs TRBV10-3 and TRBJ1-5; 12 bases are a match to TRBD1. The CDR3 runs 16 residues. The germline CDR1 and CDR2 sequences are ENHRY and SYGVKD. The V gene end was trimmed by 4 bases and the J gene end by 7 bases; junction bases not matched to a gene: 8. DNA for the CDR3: TGTGCCATCAGTGTGCCGGGACAGGGGGCGAGGCAGCCCCAGCATTTT. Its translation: CAISVPGQGARQPQHF.

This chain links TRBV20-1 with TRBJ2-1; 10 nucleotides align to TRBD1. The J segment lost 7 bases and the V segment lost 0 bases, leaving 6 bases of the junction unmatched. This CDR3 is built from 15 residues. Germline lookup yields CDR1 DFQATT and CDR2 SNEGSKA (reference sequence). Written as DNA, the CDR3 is TGCAGTGCTAGAGATGCGGGACAGGGGAGGAATGAGCAGTTCTTC. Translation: CSARDAGQGRNEQFF.

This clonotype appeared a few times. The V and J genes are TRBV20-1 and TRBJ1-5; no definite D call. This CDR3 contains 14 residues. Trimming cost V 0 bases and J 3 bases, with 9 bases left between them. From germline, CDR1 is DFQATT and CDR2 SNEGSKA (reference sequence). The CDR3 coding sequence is TGCAGTGCTAGAGATGGATCTGTCAATCAGCCCCAGCATTTT. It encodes CSARDGSVNQPQHF.

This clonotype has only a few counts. In nucleotides, the CDR3 is TGTGCCAGCAGCGGGGACAGGATATCGGAGACCCAGTACTTC. This translates into CASSGDRISETQYF. This chain joins TRBV9 and TRBJ2-5; 8 nucleotides line up with TRBD1. The CDR3 runs to 14 residues. V shed 3 bases, J shed 5 bases, and the junction held 6 bases outside the gene matches. Germline loops: CDR1 SGDLS, CDR2 YYNGEE.

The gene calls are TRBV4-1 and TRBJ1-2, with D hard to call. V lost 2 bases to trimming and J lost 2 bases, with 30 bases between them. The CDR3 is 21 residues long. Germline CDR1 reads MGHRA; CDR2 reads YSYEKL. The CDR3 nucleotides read TGCGCCAGCAGCCAATTGAATGTCGCTTGGCCAGGAACAAAAAAAAACTATGGCTACACCTTC. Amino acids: CASSQLNVAWPGTKKNYGYTF.

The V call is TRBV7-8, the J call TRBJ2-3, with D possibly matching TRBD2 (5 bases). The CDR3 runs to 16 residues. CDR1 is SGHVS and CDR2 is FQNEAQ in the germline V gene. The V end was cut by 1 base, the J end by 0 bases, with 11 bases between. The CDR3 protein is CASSLGSGISTDTQYF. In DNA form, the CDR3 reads TGTGCCAGCAGCTTAGGGTCCGGGATTAGCACAGATACGCAGTATTTT.

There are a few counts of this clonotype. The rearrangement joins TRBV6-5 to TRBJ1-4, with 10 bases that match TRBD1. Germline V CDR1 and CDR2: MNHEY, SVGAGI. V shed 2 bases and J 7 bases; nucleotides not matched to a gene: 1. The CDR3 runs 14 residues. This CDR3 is CASSYRTGGEKLFF. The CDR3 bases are TGTGCCAGCAGTTACCGGACAGGGGGTGAAAAACTGTTTTTT.

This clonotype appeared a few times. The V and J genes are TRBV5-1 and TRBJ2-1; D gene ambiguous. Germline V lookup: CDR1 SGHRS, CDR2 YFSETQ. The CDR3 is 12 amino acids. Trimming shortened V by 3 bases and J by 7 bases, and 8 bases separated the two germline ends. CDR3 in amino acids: CASSWNGNEQFF. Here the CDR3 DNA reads TGCGCCAGCAGCTGGAACGGAAATGAGCAGTTCTTC.

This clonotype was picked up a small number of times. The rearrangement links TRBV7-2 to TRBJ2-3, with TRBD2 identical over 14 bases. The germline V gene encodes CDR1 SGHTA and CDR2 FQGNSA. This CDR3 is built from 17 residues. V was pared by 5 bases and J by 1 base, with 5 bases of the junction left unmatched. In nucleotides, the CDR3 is TGTGCCAGCAGCCCGCCGGGACTAGCGGGGGGCACAGATACGCAGTATTTT. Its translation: CASSPPGLAGGTDTQYF.

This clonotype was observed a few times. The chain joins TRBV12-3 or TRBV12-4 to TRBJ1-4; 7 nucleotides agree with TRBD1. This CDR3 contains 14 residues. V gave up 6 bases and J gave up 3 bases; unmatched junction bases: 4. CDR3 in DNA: TGTGCCAGCAGCATTGGACAGGCTAATGAAAAACTGTTTTTT. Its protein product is CASSIGQANEKLFF.

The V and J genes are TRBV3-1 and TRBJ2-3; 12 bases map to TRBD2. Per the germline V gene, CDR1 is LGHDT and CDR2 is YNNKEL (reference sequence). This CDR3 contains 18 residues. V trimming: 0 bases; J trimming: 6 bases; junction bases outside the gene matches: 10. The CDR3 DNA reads TGTGCCAGCAGCCAAGAAATTGAGAGACTAGCGGGGGACGATACGCAGTATTTT. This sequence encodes CASSQEIERLAGDDTQYF.